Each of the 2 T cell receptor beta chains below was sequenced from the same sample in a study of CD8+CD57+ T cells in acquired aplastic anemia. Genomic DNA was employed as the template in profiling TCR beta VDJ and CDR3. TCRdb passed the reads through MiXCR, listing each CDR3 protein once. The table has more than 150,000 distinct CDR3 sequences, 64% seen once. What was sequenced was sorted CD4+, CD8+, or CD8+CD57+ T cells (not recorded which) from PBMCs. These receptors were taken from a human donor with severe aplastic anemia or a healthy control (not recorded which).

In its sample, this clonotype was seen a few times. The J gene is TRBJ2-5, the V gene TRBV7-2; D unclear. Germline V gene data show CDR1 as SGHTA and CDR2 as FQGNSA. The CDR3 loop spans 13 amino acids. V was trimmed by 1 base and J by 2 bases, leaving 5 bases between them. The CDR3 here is CASSLGLQETQYF. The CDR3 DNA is TGTGCCAGCAGCTTAGGGCTACAAGAGACCCAGTACTTC.

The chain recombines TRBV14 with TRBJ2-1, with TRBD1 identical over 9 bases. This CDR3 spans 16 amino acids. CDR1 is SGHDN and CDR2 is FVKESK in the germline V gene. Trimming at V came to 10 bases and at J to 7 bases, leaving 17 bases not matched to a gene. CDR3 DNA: TGTGCCACCAGTGATCCCCGGGACAGGGCAATGAATGAGCAGTTCTTC. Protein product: CATSDPRDRAMNEQFF.